This entry lists 4 T cell receptor beta chains sequenced from one sample in a study of T-cell reconstitution after alpha-beta-depleted transplantation in children (dated by TCRdb to 2016 to 2017). The library was produced with PCR. This sample was sequenced with an Illumina HiSeq 2500. Molecular barcoding was employed in the preparation of TCR libraries, with unique molecular identifiers being used to normalize TCRbeta repertoire quantification. TCRdb ran its own pipeline on the public reads, namely fastp trimming at Q25 and MiXCR clone calling, and kept in-frame beta chains. A single entry per CDR3 protein holds the most common genes and DNA from its merged rows. The sample records about 1,000,000 distinct CDR3 sequences, roughly 31% of which are singletons. Jointly, the top ten make up 28% of the sample. The sample's treatment or condition label, in plain terms: allogeneic hematopoietic cell transplantation with graft depleted of TCRalphabeta T cells and CD19 B cells.

The source was PBMCs, mostly from graft donor cells, collected 360 days after TCRalphabeta/CD19-depleted stem cell transplant. These receptors originate from a boy under two years old who had a stem cell transplant for SCID, so the T cells may come from the graft donor.

The rearrangement links TRBV7-2 to TRBJ1-6; TRBD1 matches 9 bases. Germline CDR1 is SGHTA and CDR2 is FQGNSA. With 2 bases clipped from V and 7 bases from J, the junction kept 6 bases outside the gene matches. The CDR3 spans 16 residues. CDR3 sequence: CASSLMDRGFNSPLHF. In nucleotides, the CDR3 is TGTGCCAGCAGCTTAATGGACAGGGGATTCAATTCACCCCTCCACTTT.

The DNA for the CDR3 is TGTGCCAGCAAGCTGGACGGAAACTACGAGCAGTACTTC. Translating it yields CASKLDGNYEQYF. The genes are TRBV27 and TRBJ2-7; D is unresolved. From germline, CDR1 is MNHEY and CDR2 SMNVEV (reference sequence). The CDR3 consists of 13 residues. Trimming shortened V by 7 bases and J by 3 bases, and 13 bases separated the two germline ends.

The CDR3 protein is CASSFRVGNQPQHF. For the CDR3, the DNA is TGTGCCAGCAGTTTCAGGGTCGGCAATCAGCCCCAGCATTTT. The V and J genes are TRBV12-3 or TRBV12-4 and TRBJ1-5; D is possibly TRBD1 (5 bases). The CDR3 extends over 14 amino acids. V lost 3 bases, J lost 2 bases, and 8 bases lay in between.

J is TRBJ1-5 and V is TRBV5-6, with D possibly matching TRBD1 (5 bases). Trimming shortened V by 0 bases and J by 8 bases, and 18 bases separated the two germline ends. This CDR3 is 16 amino acids long. Per germline, CDR1 SGHDT and CDR2 YYEEEE. The CDR3 region is CASSLAVGPGSEPQHF. The DNA for the CDR3 is TGTGCCAGCAGCTTGGCCGTCGGACCAGGGTCAGAGCCCCAGCATTTT.